Listed below are T cell receptor beta chains from one sample, sequenced in a study of regulatory T cells in long-lasting Graves disease. MiXCR, applied by TCRdb to the multiplex PCR reads, yields one record per CDR3 protein. The sample shows hundreds of thousands of distinct CDR3 sequences, about 14% of them seen only once. These same data were also listed under a study on T cells in Graves' hyperthyroidism and ophthalmopathy.

The starting material was peripheral blood mononuclear cells (PBMCs), obtained at new diagnosis, from a patient treated with antithyroid drugs. These receptors all stem from a man aged 25-45 years with Graves disease. CDR3s include the opening cysteine and the closing phenylalanine or tryptophan. D genes are given only for firm matches. Clone size is shown for a subset of rows, as once, few, many or a class of expanded clone.

>-|TRBV20-1|many|TRBJ2-3
TGCAGTGCTACTCAAACTCCAGATACGCAGTATTTT
CSATQTPDTQYF
>TRBD1|TRBV5-1|-|TRBJ2-3
TGCGCCAGCAGCTTCGAACCAGGGGGCGGGTACACAGATACGCAGTATTTT
CASSFEPGGGYTDTQYF
>TRBD2|TRBV7-2|many|TRBJ2-1
TGTGCCAGCAGCTTAGCGGGGACTAGCGGGGGGCTCAATGAGCAGTTCTTC
CASSLAGTSGGLNEQFF
>TRBD1|TRBV7-9|few|TRBJ2-5
TGTGCCAGCAGCCCAACAGGGGGGATTGGAGGAGAGACCCAGTACTTC
CASSPTGGIGGETQYF
>TRBD2|TRBV7-2|once|TRBJ2-5
TGTGCCAGCAGCTTAGGACTAGCGGGAGCGGAAGAGACCCAGTACTTC
CASSLGLAGAEETQYF
>TRBD1|TRBV13|few|TRBJ2-7
TGTGCCAGCAGCTCGACCGGACAGGGCAACTACGAGCAGTACTTC
CASSSTGQGNYEQYF
>TRBD2|TRBV7-2|many|TRBJ2-7
TGTGCCAGCAGCCCAAACAACCCCCAAGCGGGAGGTATGAACGAGCAGTACTTC
CASSPNNPQAGGMNEQYF
>-|TRBV7-3|-|TRBJ1-6
TGTGCCAGCAGCTTAAGGGCTGGTAATAATTCACCCCTCCACTTT
CASSLRAGNNSPLHF
>-|TRBV11-2|many|TRBJ1-4
TGTGCCAGCAGCTTAGGCTATGAAAAACTGTTTTTT
CASSLGYEKLFF
>TRBD1|TRBV28|many|TRBJ1-6
TGTGCCAGCAGTTTAGGACAGGGGAGTTGGTCACCCCTCCACTTT
CASSLGQGSWSPLHF
>-|TRBV5-6|once|TRBJ1-5
TGTGCCAGCAGCGCATGGACGGGTAATCAGCCCCAGCATTTT
CASSAWTGNQPQHF
>-|TRBV7-6|-|TRBJ1-4
TGTGCCAGCAGCCCCTCCGGGACGGCTAATGAAAAACTGTTTTTT
CASSPSGTANEKLFF
>TRBD1|TRBV29-1|-|TRBJ1-1
TGCAGCGTTGGGGTGATACAGGGGGCTGAAGCTTTCTTT
CSVGVIQGAEAFF
>TRBD1|TRBV24-1|-|TRBJ2-7
TGTGCCACCAGTGATACCTCCGGGACAGGGATCGAGCAGTACTTC
CATSDTSGTGIEQYF
>TRBD2|TRBV4-2|-|TRBJ2-1
TGTGCCAGCAGCCAGGAAGGACTAGACCGGGAGCAGTTCTTC
CASSQEGLDREQFF
>-|TRBV7-6|many|TRBJ2-1
TGTGCCAGCAGCTTAGCTTTGGATGAGCAGTTCTTC
CASSLALDEQFF
>-|TRBV7-3|-|TRBJ2-2
TGTGCCAGCAGCTCACCGTCCGACCAAGTTAACACCGGGGAGCTGTTTTTT
CASSSPSDQVNTGELFF
>-|TRBV11-2|-|TRBJ2-5
TGTGCCAGCAGCTCAGCCCTCAAATGGACTAAACAAGAGACCCAGTACTTC
CASSSALKWTKQETQYF
>-|TRBV6-1|many|TRBJ1-2
TGTGCCAGCAGACCGACAGGATTGAGAAACTATGGCTACACCTTC
CASRPTGLRNYGYTF
>TRBD1|TRBV2|many|TRBJ2-1
TGTGCCAGCAGCGAAGGACCGGGACAGAACTACAATGAGCAGTTCTTC
CASSEGPGQNYNEQFF
>TRBD1|TRBV14|-|TRBJ2-2
TGTGCCAGCAGCCAAGTCTGGGGACAGGGCGGGGAGCTGTTTTTT
CASSQVWGQGGELFF
>-|TRBV12-3/TRBV12-4|many|TRBJ1-2
TGTGCCAGCAGGATGGACGGTTGGGGCTACACCTTC
CASRMDGWGYTF
>-|TRBV7-9|-|TRBJ2-5
TGTGCCAGCACCTCTCTGGGAGCGGGAGAGACCCAGTACTTC
CASTSLGAGETQYF
>TRBD1|TRBV5-6|-|TRBJ1-2
TGTGCCAGCAGCTTGGCCACTACCTGGGGACAGTATGGCTACACCTTC
CASSLATTWGQYGYTF
>-|TRBV6-1|few|TRBJ2-6
TGTGCCAGCAGTCGTAGGGGGACTCTAGCTGGGGGCGGGGCCAACGTCCTGACTTTC
CASSRRGTLAGGGANVLTF
>TRBD2|TRBV5-1|many|TRBJ2-3
TGCGCCAGCAGGGGACTAGCGGGAGGTATCGCAGATACGCAGTATTTT
CASRGLAGGIADTQYF
>-|TRBV5-1|few|TRBJ1-6
TGCGCCAGCAAAGGGGGGAATAATTCACCCCTCCACTTT
CASKGGNNSPLHF
>-|TRBV11-2|many|TRBJ2-3
TGTGCCAGCAGCTTAGACGGGGCCGTCACAGATACGCAGTATTTT
CASSLDGAVTDTQYF
>TRBD1|TRBV6-1|-|TRBJ2-2
TGTGCCAGCAGACGACAGGGGAACATCGGGGAGCTGTTTTTT
CASRRQGNIGELFF
>-|TRBV12-3/TRBV12-4|many|TRBJ2-5
TGTGCCAGCAGTTTGGAGCAGCAAGAGACCCAGTACTTC
CASSLEQQETQYF
>TRBD2|TRBV12-3/TRBV12-4|many|TRBJ2-3
TGTGCCAGCAGTGCCTCCCGGGGGCTAGCGGGGGGGGAGGGCACAGATACGCAGTATTTT
CASSASRGLAGGEGTDTQYF
>TRBD1|TRBV27|-|TRBJ2-1
TGTGCCAGCAGCCGGACAGGGACGCATGAGCAGTTCTTC
CASSRTGTHEQFF
>-|TRBV11-2|many|TRBJ2-7
TGTGCCAGCAGCTTAGGGGGGGAGTACGAGCAGTACTTC
CASSLGGEYEQYF
>-|TRBV24-1|many|TRBJ1-5
TGTGCCACCACTGAGCCGGCAACGAAGTTGCCCCAGCATTTT
CATTEPATKLPQHF
>TRBD2|TRBV11-2|many|TRBJ2-2
TGTGCCAGCAGTTACTACAGTGGGGGGGGCGGGGAGCTGTTTTTT
CASSYYSGGGGELFF
>-|TRBV15|many|TRBJ2-3
TGTGCCACCACCTCAGAAGCGTCCTCAGGGGATACGCAGTATTTT
CATTSEASSGDTQYF
>TRBD2|TRBV20-1|many|TRBJ2-2
TGCAGTGCCCCGAGGAGCGGGGCCAACACCGGGGAGCTGTTTTTT
CSAPRSGANTGELFF
>-|TRBV7-2|-|TRBJ2-2
TGTGCCAGCAGCTTAGGTGCAGGACGGGACGGGGAGCTGTTTTTT
CASSLGAGRDGELFF
>-|TRBV6-2/TRBV6-3|many|TRBJ2-7
TGTGCCAGCAGTTACCCAAAGTCAGCGGGTTCCTACGAGCAGTACTTC
CASSYPKSAGSYEQYF